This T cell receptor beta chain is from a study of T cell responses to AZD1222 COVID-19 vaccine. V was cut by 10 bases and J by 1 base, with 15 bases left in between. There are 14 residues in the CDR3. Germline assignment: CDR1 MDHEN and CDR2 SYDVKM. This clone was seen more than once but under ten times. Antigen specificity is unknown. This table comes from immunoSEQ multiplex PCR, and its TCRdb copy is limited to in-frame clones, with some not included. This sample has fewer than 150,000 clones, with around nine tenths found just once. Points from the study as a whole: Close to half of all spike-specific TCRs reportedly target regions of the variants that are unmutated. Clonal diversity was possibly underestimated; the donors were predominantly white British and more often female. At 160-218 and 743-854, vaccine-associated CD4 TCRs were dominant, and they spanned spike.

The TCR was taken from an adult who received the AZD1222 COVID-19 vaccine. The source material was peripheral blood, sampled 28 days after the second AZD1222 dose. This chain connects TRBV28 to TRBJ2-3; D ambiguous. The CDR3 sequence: CATQGFGGTDTQYF. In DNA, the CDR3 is TGTGCCACACAAGGGTTTGGGGGCACAGATACGCAGTATTTT.